One and the same sample provided the 5 T cell receptor beta chains below, sequenced in a study of regulatory dendritic cells for organ transplantation. Assay used: immunoSEQ multiplex PCR; TCRdb lists only in-frame clones, some missing. There are under 35,000 clones in the sample; less than 85% occur only once, and less than 0.5% lies in the top ten. What was sequenced was naive CD8+ T cells from blood. Subset described: CD45RA+ naive T cells. Receptors were obtained from a human donor in good health.

The V call is TRBV4-1, the J call TRBJ2-1; TRBD1 agrees at 7 bases. Germline-derived CDR1 and CDR2 are MGHRA and YSYEKL. The V gene end was trimmed by 6 bases and the J gene end by 9 bases; junction bases not matched to a gene: 5. The CDR3 spans 12 residues. The CDR3 sequence is CASRQTGAEQFF. In nucleotides, the CDR3 is TGCGCCAGCAGACAAACAGGGGCTGAGCAGTTCTTC.

This chain links TRBV11-3 with TRBJ1-4, with unresolved D. V was shortened by 2 bases and J by 0 bases, with 13 bases between the two germline ends. CDR1 is SGHNT and CDR2 is YENEEA in the germline V gene. There are 17 residues in the CDR3. CDR3 sequence (DNA): TGTGCCAGCAGCTTAAGGTCCGGGGATGCAACTAATGAAAAACTGTTTTTT. It codes for CASSLRSGDATNEKLFF.

This clone was detected once. This chain joins TRBV11-2 and TRBJ1-1; the D is unclear. The CDR3 has 13 amino acids. Trimming left V 7 bases short and J 1 base short, with 10 bases between. CDR1 and CDR2 (germline): SGHAT, FQNNGV. The CDR3, as DNA: TGTGCCAGCACTTACAGAGAGAACACTGAAGCTTTCTTT. Its protein product is CASTYRENTEAFF.

J is TRBJ2-3 and V is TRBV9; 10 nucleotides agree with TRBD2. This CDR3 has 16 amino acids. From germline, CDR1 is SGDLS and CDR2 YYNGEE. Trimming at V came to 4 bases and at J to 2 bases, leaving 7 bases not matched to a gene. The CDR3 sequence is CASSTWTSGNTDTQYF. The CDR3, as DNA: TGTGCCAGCAGCACTTGGACTAGCGGAAACACAGATACGCAGTATTTT.

The chain employs TRBV7-9 and TRBJ2-2; 12 bases are shared with TRBD2. V lost 5 bases, J lost 4 bases, and 2 bases stayed unmatched. Germline loops: CDR1 SEHNR, CDR2 FQNEAQ (reference sequence). The length of the CDR3 is 15 residues. The CDR3 spells CASSLTSGGTGELFF. The CDR3 DNA sequence: TGTGCCAGCAGCCTGACTAGCGGGGGCACCGGGGAGCTGTTTTTT.